Listed here are 26 T cell receptor beta chains from one sample, sequenced in a study of tissue T cells after allogeneic stem cell transplantation. The repertoire was sequenced with immunoSEQ multiplex PCR; TCRdb's copy has only in-frame clones and lacks some. The sample lists over 40,000 clones, approximately 70% occurring once. Sequencing input: sorted cells pooled from one or two spleens. Receptors originate from a pool of C57BL/6 mice in good health.

As to this clone: The listed genes are named as in mouse. With the read ending 1 residue before the CDR3 end, the germline J gene is used to fill in that end. V is TRBV3 and J is TRBJ2-3; 8 bases are shared with TRBD1. Trimming at V came to 5 bases and at J to 0 bases, leaving 7 bases not matched to a gene. This CDR3 comprises 16 residues. Looked up from germline, CDR1 is SNHLY and CDR2 is FYNGKV (reference sequence). The CDR3 DNA, read in part, is TGTGCCAGCAGCCCCTGGACAGGGACTAGTGCAGAAACGCTGTAT. Translating it yields CASSPWTGTSAETLY. The full CDR3 sequence reads CASSPWTGTSAETLYF.

A word on this clone: Gene names and germline refer to mouse. The read stops 1 residue short of the end of the CDR3; the missing end is completed from the germline J gene. The chain couples TRBV5 to TRBJ1-3; 8 bases map to TRBD1. The germline V gene encodes CDR1 LGHNA and CDR2 YNLKQL (reference sequence). CDR3 length equals 15 residues. V shed 2 bases and J 2 bases; nucleotides not matched to a gene: 2. CDR3 bases read: TGTGCCAGCAGCCAATACAGGGGGACTGGAAATACGCTCTAT. As protein: CASSQYRGTGNTLY. The whole CDR3 protein reads CASSQYRGTGNTLYF.

About this clone: Mouse germline and gene names are used. The read falls 1 residue short of the CDR3 end, and the missing part is taken from the germline J gene. J is TRBJ2-4 and V is TRBV13-3; 14 bases line up with TRBD2. The germline V gene has CDR1 NNHDY and CDR2 SYVADS. The CDR3 contains 17 residues. V lost 3 bases and J lost 1; bases outside the gene matches: 4. Incomplete CDR3 DNA: TGTGCCAGCAGTGGGGGACTGGGGGGGCGCGGTCAAAACACCTTGTAC. Translation gives CASSGGLGGRGQNTLY. The whole CDR3 protein is CASSGGLGGRGQNTLYF.

With respect to this clone: Genes and germline are mouse. The CDR3 end is not reached by the read, which stops 1 residue before it; the germline J gene fills it in. This chain links TRBV12-1 with TRBJ2-4, with 10 bases fitting TRBD2. This CDR3 region has 16 residues. Germline values: CDR1 SGHSN, CDR2 HYEKVE. V gave up 2 bases and J gave up 2 bases; unmatched junction bases: 6. This chain's CDR3 is CASSPGLGWDQNTLYF. Partial CDR3 DNA: TGTGCCAGCTCTCCGGGACTGGGGTGGGATCAAAACACCTTGTAC. The entire variable domain, with the rest obtained from reference TRBV12-1 and TRBJ2-4, is as follows: DSGVVQSPRHIIKEKGGRSVLTCIPISGHSNVVWYQQTLGKELKFLIQHYEKVERDKGFLPSRFSVQQFDDYHSEMNMSALELEDSAMYFCASSPGLGWDQNTLYFGAGTRLSVL.

As regards this clone: The gene names here belong to mouse. Additional DNA sequences in this sample encode the identical CDR3. The sequenced part of the CDR3 DNA is TGTGCCAGCGGTGATGGGGACACCCAGTAC. It codes for CASGDGDTQY. The entire CDR3 reads CASGDGDTQYF. The chain uses TRBV13-2 and TRBJ2-5; D unclear. The CDR3 goes on 1 residue after the read ends, and that part is filled in from the germline J gene. Germline V gives CDR1 NNHNN, CDR2 SYGAGS (reference sequence). CDR3 length: 11 amino acids. The V end was cut by 0 bases, the J end by 6 bases, with 2 bases between.

Worth noting for this clone: Genes here carry mouse names. Read sequence stops 1 residue before the CDR3 end, and the germline J gene provides the missing end. This chain uses TRBV3 with TRBJ2-3, with D possibly matching TRBD2 (6 bases). The V gene lost 5 bases and the J gene lost 1 base, with 7 bases spanning the gap. The CDR3 is 13 amino acids. The germline V gene has CDR1 SNHLY and CDR2 FYNGKV (reference sequence). The CDR3 region is CASSRLGAETLYF. Incomplete CDR3 DNA: TGTGCCAGCAGCCGACTGGGTGCAGAAACGCTGTAT.

Concerning this clone: The gene symbols are mouse symbols. From the germline J gene comes the end of the CDR3, since the read stops 1 residue before it. V usage is TRBV16 and J usage is TRBJ2-4; D could derive from TRBD1 or TRBD2 (6 bases each). CDR3 size: 13 residues. Per germline, CDR1 SGHSA and CDR2 FRNQAP. The ends were cut back, 1 base at V and 7 bases at J, with 9 bases in the middle. The DNA read from the CDR3 is TGTGCAAGCAGCTTAGTGGGGGCGGACACCTTGTAC. It yields the protein CASSLVGADTLY. The complete CDR3 protein is CASSLVGADTLYF.

A note on this clone: Mouse germline and gene names are used. The read falls 1 residue short of the CDR3 end, and the missing part is taken from the germline J gene. This chain uses TRBV1 with TRBJ1-4, with D uncertain. The CDR3 runs to 12 residues. The germline V gene has CDR1 NSQYPW and CDR2 LRSPGD (reference sequence). Trimming shortened V by 4 bases and J by 4 bases, and 4 bases separated the two germline ends. The CDR3 bases that were read are TGCACCTGCAGTGACAACAACGAAAGATTATTT. Its translation: CTCSDNNERLF. In full, the CDR3 reads CTCSDNNERLFF.

As for this clone: The genes and germline here are from mouse. This CDR3 is CASSGQGAAGNTLYF. CDR3 bases read: TGTGCCAGCTCTGGACAGGGGGCGGCTGGAAATACGCTCTAT. The chain couples TRBV12-1 to TRBJ1-3, with 11 bases identical to TRBD1. Read coverage stops 1 residue before the CDR3 terminus; the germline J gene supplies the remainder. Germline values: CDR1 SGHSN, CDR2 HYEKVE. The CDR3 sequence is 15 residues long. Germline trimming cut 3 bases from V and 2 bases from J; bases unmatched to any gene: 2.

Details on this clone: The gene symbols are mouse symbols. The read falls 1 residue short of the CDR3 end, and the missing part is taken from the germline J gene. The rearrangement links TRBV15 to TRBJ2-1; 7 bases map to TRBD2. This CDR3 spans 14 amino acids. Germline-derived CDR1 and CDR2 are SGHND and FRSKSL. V was clipped by 3 bases and J by 3 bases; unmatched bases: 2. This CDR3 is CASSLGGFYAEQFF. Partial CDR3 DNA: TGTGCCAGCAGTTTGGGGGGGTTCTATGCTGAGCAGTTC.

This clone was counted a few times. The genes are named according to mouse. The CDR3 is cut off 1 residue early in the read; its end comes from the germline J gene. This chain links TRBV13-3 with TRBJ2-5; perhaps TRBD2 as D (7 bases). V lost 0 bases, J lost 3 bases, and 11 bases lay in between. The germline CDR1 and CDR2 sequences are NNHDY and SYVADS. The CDR3 is 15 residues long. CDR3 protein: CASSDARGAQDTQYF. Incomplete CDR3 DNA: TGTGCCAGCAGTGATGCCCGGGGGGCGCAAGACACCCAGTAC.

On this clone itself: Gene names refer to mouse genes. The CDR3 extends 1 residue past the end of the read, so its final part is completed from the germline J gene. This chain links TRBV12-2 with TRBJ2-1, with D perhaps matching TRBD2 (7 bases). Germline V gene lookup returns CDR1 SGHLS and CDR2 HYDKME. The CDR3 is 13 amino acids. Trimming cost V 4 bases and J 7 bases, with 13 bases left between them. This CDR3 reads CASSRGGGAEQFF. Partial CDR3 DNA: TGTGCCAGCTCCCGAGGGGGGGGAGCTGAGCAGTTC.

A remark on this clone: Germline and genes: mouse. The CDR3 end falls 1 residue outside the read, so it is completed with the germline J gene. The chain links TRBV3 to TRBJ2-3, with TRBD1 matching 11 bases. Germline CDR1 is SNHLY and CDR2 is FYNGKV (reference sequence). The CDR3 has 17 amino acids. With 2 bases clipped from V and 2 bases from J, the junction kept 6 bases outside the gene matches. The CDR3 here is CASSLSPGQGVAETLYF. The CDR3 DNA, read in part, is TGTGCCAGCAGCTTAAGCCCGGGACAGGGGGTTGCAGAAACGCTGTAT. Looking up the rest from reference TRBV3 and TRBJ2-3 gives the full variable domain: GPKVLQIPSHQIIDMGQMVTLNCDPVSNHLYFYWYKQILGQQMEFLVNFYNGKVMEKSKLFKDQFSVERPDGSYFTLKIQPTALEDSAVYFCASSLSPGQGVAETLYFGSGTRLTVL.

This clone occurred once. The listed genes are named as in mouse. The CDR3 extends 1 residue past the end of the read, so its final part is completed from the germline J gene. The V and J genes are TRBV13-2 and TRBJ2-1, with D perhaps matching TRBD1 (6 bases). Germline V lookup: CDR1 NNHNN, CDR2 SYGAGS (reference sequence). V dropped 4 bases and J dropped 4 bases, with 12 bases sitting between them. The CDR3 contains 14 residues. The part of the CDR3 DNA that was read is TGTGCCAGCGGTACCCGCAGGGGTTATGCTGAGCAGTTC. Its protein is CASGTRRGYAEQF. The whole CDR3 sequence is CASGTRRGYAEQFF.

Details on this clone: Genes here carry mouse names. Read data end 1 residue before the CDR3 end; the end is taken from the germline J gene. The chain joins TRBV16 to TRBJ2-7; 7 bases are shared with TRBD2. CDR1 and CDR2 (germline): SGHSA, FRNQAP. J was trimmed by 3 bases and V by 2 bases; bases with no gene match: 1. The CDR3 runs 13 residues. The CDR3 bases that were read are TGTGCAAGCAGCTTAACTGGGGTCTATGAACAGTAC. It encodes CASSLTGVYEQY. The entire CDR3 reads CASSLTGVYEQYF.

The table lists this clone with a few counts. Each gene name is a mouse one. The CDR3 end falls 1 residue outside the read, so it is completed with the germline J gene. This sequence joins TRBV13-2 and TRBJ1-4, with D maybe TRBD1 (6 bases). The CDR3 totals 14 residues. Germline V gene data show CDR1 as NNHNN and CDR2 as SYGAGS (reference sequence). Trimming cost V 3 bases and J 2 bases, with 8 bases left between them. The covered CDR3 bases are TGTGCCAGCGGTGCCGGGACATCCAACGAAAGATTATTT. As protein: CASGAGTSNERLF. The entire CDR3 is CASGAGTSNERLFF.

As to this clone: Mouse names are used for the genes. The CDR3 is cut off 1 residue early in the read; its end comes from the germline J gene. The V call is TRBV19, the J call TRBJ2-7, with 7 bases matching TRBD1. V lost 5 bases and J lost 5; bases outside the gene matches: 4. CDR3 length: 12 residues. Germline V gene lookup returns CDR1 FNHDT and CDR2 SITEND (reference sequence). The sequenced CDR3 bases are TGTGCCAGCAGCCTCACAGGGGATGAACAGTAC. Protein: CASSLTGDEQY. The full CDR3 protein is CASSLTGDEQYF. Complete variable domain (other parts from reference TRBV19 and TRBJ2-7): GGIITQTPKFLIGQEGQKLTLKCQQNFNHDTMYWYRQDSGKGLRLIYYSITENDLQKGDLSEGYDASREKKSSFSLTVTSAQKNEMAVFLCASSLTGDEQYFGPGTRLTVL.

This clone has just one count. Genes and germline come from the mouse. The missing CDR3 end, 1 residue past where the read stops, is filled in from the germline J gene. This sample also contains other DNA sequences that code for the same CDR3. The gene calls are TRBV29 and TRBJ2-4; possible D gene TRBD2, 6 bases. V was shortened by 0 bases and J by 3 bases, with 7 bases between the two germline ends. This CDR3 is 14 amino acids long. Germline-derived CDR1 and CDR2 are MSHET and SYDVDS. CDR3 bases read: TGTGCTAGCAGTTTATCTGGGGGACAAAACACCTTGTAC. Residues: CASSLSGGQNTLY. In full, the CDR3 is CASSLSGGQNTLYF.

This clone has just one count. The gene names given are mouse names. The read ends 1 residue early relative to the CDR3; the germline J gene fills the gap. The genes are TRBV19 and TRBJ2-4; TRBD2 matches 7 bases. The CDR3 totals 14 residues. CDR1 FNHDT and CDR2 SITEND come from the germline V gene (reference sequence). V gave up 4 bases and J gave up 5 bases; unmatched junction bases: 7. The CDR3 loop reads CASSPRLGVNTLYF. Partial CDR3 DNA: TGTGCCAGCAGTCCCCGGCTGGGGGTAAACACCTTGTAC. The full variable domain, rest sourced from reference TRBV19 and TRBJ2-4, is GGIITQTPKFLIGQEGQKLTLKCQQNFNHDTMYWYRQDSGKGLRLIYYSITENDLQKGDLSEGYDASREKKSSFSLTVTSAQKNEMAVFLCASSPRLGVNTLYFGAGTRLSVL.

Note on this clone: Gene names denote mouse genes. The read ends 1 residue early relative to the CDR3; the germline J gene fills the gap. The chain is built from TRBV3 and TRBJ2-3, with D possibly being TRBD2 (6 bases). The CDR3 extends over 15 amino acids. V shed 5 bases and J shed 0 bases, with 12 bases lying between them. The germline V gene encodes CDR1 SNHLY and CDR2 FYNGKV (reference sequence). CDR3: CASSPLGSSAETLYF. The DNA read from the CDR3 is TGTGCCAGCAGCCCCCTGGGGAGTAGTGCAGAAACGCTGTAT. The full variable domain, in which reference TRBV3 and TRBJ2-3 provide the parts outside the CDR3, is GPKVLQIPSHQIIDMGQMVTLNCDPVSNHLYFYWYKQILGQQMEFLVNFYNGKVMEKSKLFKDQFSVERPDGSYFTLKIQPTALEDSAVYFCASSPLGSSAETLYFGSGTRLTVL.

Turning to this clone: The gene symbols are mouse symbols. The CDR3 end is not reached by the read, which stops 1 residue before it; the germline J gene fills it in. The chain has TRBV3 and TRBJ2-5; unclear D gene. V was pared by 1 base and J by 6 bases, with 5 bases between. CDR1 is SNHLY and CDR2 is FYNGKV in the germline V gene (reference sequence). This CDR3 region has 12 residues. The DNA read from the CDR3 is TGTGCCAGCAGCTTAGAGTTCGACACCCAGTAC. Protein: CASSLEFDTQY. The entire CDR3 protein is CASSLEFDTQYF.

As to this clone: Each gene name is a mouse one. The sequence runs out 1 residue before the end of the CDR3; the remainder is reconstructed from the germline J gene. The chain employs TRBV13-2 and TRBJ1-6; D remains unclear. TRBJ1-6 is filed as an ORF, its function uncertain. Germline assignment: CDR1 NNHNN and CDR2 SYGAGS (reference sequence). This CDR3 has 16 residues. Trimming removed 1 base at V and 0 bases at J, with 8 bases between. The CDR3 spells CASGDLTYSYNSPLYF. Partial CDR3 DNA: TGTGCCAGCGGTGATTTGACATATTCCTATAATTCGCCCCTCTAC.

Worth noting for this clone: Mouse names are used for the genes. The read ends 1 residue shy of where the CDR3 ends; the end is completed using the germline J gene. This chain joins TRBV3 and TRBJ2-1; TRBD2 agrees at 10 bases. CDR3 length equals 14 residues. Germline V gives CDR1 SNHLY, CDR2 FYNGKV (reference sequence). The junction had 0 bases not matched to a gene; V was cut back by 6 bases and J by 1 base. The CDR3 spells CASRLGGNYAEQFF. CDR3 DNA, as far as it was read: TGTGCCAGCAGACTGGGGGGGAACTATGCTGAGCAGTTC. Drawing the rest from reference TRBV3 and TRBJ2-1, the complete variable domain is GPKVLQIPSHQIIDMGQMVTLNCDPVSNHLYFYWYKQILGQQMEFLVNFYNGKVMEKSKLFKDQFSVERPDGSYFTLKIQPTALEDSAVYFCASRLGGNYAEQFFGPGTRLTVL.

To note about this clone: One end of the junction does not line up with germline, which may come from a read error. Gene names refer to mouse genes. Read data end 1 residue before the CDR3 end; the end is taken from the germline J gene. This chain uses TRBV20 with TRBJ1-1; 7 bases agree with TRBD1. From germline, CDR1 is GFQATS and CDR2 STVNSAI. CDR3 length: 12 amino acids. CDR3 loop: CGARTGNTEVFF. The sequenced CDR3 bases are TGTGGGGCTAGGACAGGGAACACAGAAGTCTTC.

With regard to this clone: Gene names and germline match the mouse. Here the CDR3 reads CASSFQGSGNTLYF. The sequenced CDR3 bases are TGTGCCAGCAGTTTCCAGGGTTCTGGAAATACGCTCTAT. This rearrangement joins TRBV14 to TRBJ1-3; a possible D gene is TRBD1 (5 bases). The sequence runs out 1 residue before the end of the CDR3; the remainder is reconstructed from the germline J gene. This CDR3 region has 14 residues. V lost 1 base and J 0 bases, leaving 5 bases between the germline ends. Looked up from germline, CDR1 is SGHDT and CDR2 is FRDEAV.

This clone was detected only a few times. Genes here carry mouse names. From the germline J gene comes the end of the CDR3, since the read stops 1 residue before it. V gene TRBV31 combines with J gene TRBJ2-7; 9 positions agree with TRBD2. Trimming removed 0 bases from V and 3 bases from J; junction bases left unmatched: 3. The CDR3 is 14 residues long. Germline assignment: CDR1 GKSSPN and CDR2 SITVG. The CDR3 loop reads CAWSLGTGSYEQYF. Incomplete CDR3 DNA: TGTGCCTGGAGTCTCGGGACTGGGAGCTATGAACAGTAC.